This TCR beta chain was captured by sequencing in a study of cytomegalovirus exposure and HLA in healthy donors. Study-level points and caveats: Later genetic work tied a missense DCLRE1C variant to beta-chain V and J trimming.

The PCR employed 60 Vbeta primers together with 13 Jbeta primers. TCRdb keeps only in-frame clones here, not all; method: immunoSEQ multiplex PCR. The sample's table shows more than 45,000 clones. Germline-derived CDR1 and CDR2 are SNHLY and FYNNEI. J lost 9 bases, V lost 5 bases, and 7 bases had no gene match. This CDR3 is 13 amino acids long. A remark on this clone: Its antigen is not known.

Sequences were obtained from PBMCs. The chain uses TRBV2 and TRBJ1-3; 7 nucleotides align to TRBD1. The receptor was isolated from a male donor in good health and CMV-seronegative. The CDR3 here is CASSQGQWSTIYF. CDR3 nucleotide sequence: TGTGCCAGCAGTCAGGGACAGTGGAGCACCATATATTTT.